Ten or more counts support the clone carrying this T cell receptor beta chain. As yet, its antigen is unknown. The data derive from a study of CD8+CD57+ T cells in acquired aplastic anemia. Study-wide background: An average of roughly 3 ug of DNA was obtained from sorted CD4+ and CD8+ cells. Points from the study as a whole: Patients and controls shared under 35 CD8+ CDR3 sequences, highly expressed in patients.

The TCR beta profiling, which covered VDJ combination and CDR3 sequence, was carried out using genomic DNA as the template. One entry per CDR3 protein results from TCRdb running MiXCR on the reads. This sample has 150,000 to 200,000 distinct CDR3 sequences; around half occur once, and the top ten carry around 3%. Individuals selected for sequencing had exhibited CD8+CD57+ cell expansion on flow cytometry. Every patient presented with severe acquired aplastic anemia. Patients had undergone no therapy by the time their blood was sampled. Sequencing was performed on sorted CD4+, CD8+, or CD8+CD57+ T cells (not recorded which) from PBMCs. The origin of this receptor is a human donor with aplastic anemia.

CDR3: CASSFRPVASGFSYEQYF. The CDR3 DNA follows: TGTGCCAGCAGTTTTCGCCCGGTGGCTAGCGGGTTCTCCTACGAGCAGTACTTC. V gene TRBV12-3 or TRBV12-4 combines with J gene TRBJ2-7; TRBD2 agrees at 8 bases. This CDR3 has 18 amino acids. Trimming at V came to 3 bases and at J to 0 bases, leaving 13 bases not matched to a gene.